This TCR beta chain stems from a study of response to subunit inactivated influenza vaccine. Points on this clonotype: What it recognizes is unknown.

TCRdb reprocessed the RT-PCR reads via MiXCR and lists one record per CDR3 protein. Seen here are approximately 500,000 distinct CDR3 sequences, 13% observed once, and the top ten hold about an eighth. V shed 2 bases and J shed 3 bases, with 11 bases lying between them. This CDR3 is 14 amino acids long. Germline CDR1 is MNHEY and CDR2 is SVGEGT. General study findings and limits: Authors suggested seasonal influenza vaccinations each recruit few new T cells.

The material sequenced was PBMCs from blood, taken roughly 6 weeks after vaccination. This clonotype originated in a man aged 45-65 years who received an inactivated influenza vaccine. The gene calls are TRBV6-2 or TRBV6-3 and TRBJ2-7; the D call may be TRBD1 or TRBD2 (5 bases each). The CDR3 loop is CASSYGTGIYEQYF. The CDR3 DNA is TGTGCCAGCAGTTACGGGACGGGGATCTACGAGCAGTACTTC.